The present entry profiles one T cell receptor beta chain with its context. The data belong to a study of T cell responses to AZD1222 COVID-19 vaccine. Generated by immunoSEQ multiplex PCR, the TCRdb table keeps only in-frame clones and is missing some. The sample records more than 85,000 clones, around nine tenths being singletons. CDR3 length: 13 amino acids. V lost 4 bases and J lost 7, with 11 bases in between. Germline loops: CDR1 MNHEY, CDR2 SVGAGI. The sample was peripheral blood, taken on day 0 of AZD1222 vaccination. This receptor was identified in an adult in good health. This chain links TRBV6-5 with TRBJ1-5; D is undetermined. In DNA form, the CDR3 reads TGTGCCAGCAGTTCTGTACTTGGCCAGCCCCAGCATTTT. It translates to CASSSVLGQPQHF.